The following is a T cell receptor (beta chain) sequence with its context. CDR1 is MDHEN and CDR2 is SYDVKM in the germline V gene. The CDR3 extends over 15 amino acids. Trimming at V came to 5 bases and at J to 1 base, leaving 5 bases not matched to a gene. This record comes from a study of blood T cell repertoires in COVID-19. At the level of the study: Researchers got acute and convalescent COVID-19 samples from the United States, Italy and Spain. From T cells, B-cell-depleted T cells, or PBMCs came the material, which was cDNA or gDNA.

Clones were sequenced by immunoSEQ multiplex PCR, and TCRdb holds only the in-frame ones, with some missing. The sample lists tens of thousands of clones; about 91% were seen once. Sequencing was performed on peripheral blood. The chain links TRBV28 to TRBJ1-5; 7 bases agree with TRBD1. The TCR was taken from a woman in her 70s with acute or convalescent COVID-19. The chain's CDR3 is CASSKGQLSNQPQHF. CDR3 bases: TGTGCCAGCAGTAAGGGACAGCTGAGCAATCAGCCCCAGCATTTT.